The 12 T cell receptor beta chains reported below all come from one sample, sequenced in a study of immune cell composition in non-small cell lung cancer. Normal lung was taken at the farthest possible site, at least 3 cm from tumour. Clones were sequenced by immunoSEQ multiplex PCR, and TCRdb holds only the in-frame ones, with some missing. The sample has about 3,400 clones, roughly two thirds seen once. The material sequenced was non-adjacent lung tissue. These TCRs come from a human donor with non-small cell lung cancer.

The chain combines TRBV19 with TRBJ1-1; 9 bases map to TRBD1. CDR3 length equals 18 residues. The J segment lost 1 base and the V segment lost 2 bases, leaving 11 bases of the junction unmatched. Germline CDR1 reads LNHDA; CDR2 reads SQIVND (reference sequence). The CDR3 loop is CASSISGGDRDWNTEAFF. DNA for the CDR3: TGTGCCAGTAGTATAAGTGGGGGGGACAGGGATTGGAACACTGAAGCTTTCTTT.

This clone was counted a few times. The chain joins TRBV4-3 to TRBJ2-3; TRBD1 agrees at 7 bases. CDR3 length: 15 amino acids. Trimming cost V 4 bases and J 2 bases; bases outside gene matches: 6. CDR1 and CDR2 from the germline V gene are LGHNA and YSLEER. DNA for the CDR3: TGCGCCAGCAGCCCCTCGACAGGGCTCACAGATACGCAGTATTTT. Encoded protein: CASSPSTGLTDTQYF.

V is TRBV11-2 and J is TRBJ2-2, with TRBD1 matching 9 bases. The CDR3 loop spans 17 amino acids. Germline assignment: CDR1 SGHAT and CDR2 FQNNGV. With V trimmed by 5 bases and J by 3 bases, 10 bases remained unmatched. The chain's CDR3 is CASSLAVTGGDTGELFF. CDR3 DNA: TGTGCCAGCAGCCTCGCGGTGACAGGGGGGGACACCGGGGAGCTGTTTTTT.

The chain recombines TRBV4-1 with TRBJ2-3; 7 nucleotides align to TRBD1. V trimming: 1 base; J trimming: 3 bases; junction bases outside the gene matches: 10. The CDR3 is 17 residues long. Per the germline V gene, CDR1 is MGHRA and CDR2 is YSYEKL. The CDR3 here is CASSQAETGSGTDTQYF. In nucleotides, the CDR3 is TGCGCCAGCAGCCAAGCCGAGACAGGGAGTGGGACAGATACGCAGTATTTT.

The chain has TRBV9 and TRBJ1-2, with D perhaps TRBD1 (5 bases). Trimming stripped 2 bases from V and 1 base from J, with 9 bases between. The CDR3 length is 14 residues. Germline V gene sequence: CDR1 SGDLS, CDR2 YYNGEE. DNA for the CDR3: TGTGCCAGCAGCGTTGGGACTTTTAACTATGGCTACACCTTC. Protein sequence: CASSVGTFNYGYTF.

This chain joins TRBV19 and TRBJ2-5, with D possibly TRBD2 on 5 matching bases. Germline V gene sequence: CDR1 LNHDA, CDR2 SQIVND (reference sequence). The length of the CDR3 is 16 residues. Deletions cut 1 base from V and 5 bases from J, with 17 bases between. The CDR3 DNA sequence: TGTGCCAGTAGTATAGTGGGCGGGTCTTACTTGGAGACCCAGTACTTC. Translating gives CASSIVGGSYLETQYF.

This chain uses TRBV5-1 with TRBJ1-1, with 9 bases that match TRBD1. CDR1 and CDR2 from the germline V gene are SGHRS and YFSETQ. Trimming at V came to 4 bases and at J to 4 bases, leaving 17 bases not matched to a gene. The CDR3 runs to 18 residues. The CDR3 DNA reads TGCGCCAGCAGCATCATTCGGACAGGGGAGGGAGGTGGCACTGAAGCTTTCTTT. This sequence encodes CASSIIRTGEGGGTEAFF.

The chain carries TRBV19 and TRBJ2-7, with 11 bases identical to TRBD1. The CDR3 spans 15 residues. Trimming removed 5 bases from V and 3 bases from J; junction bases left unmatched: 6. Germline CDR1 and CDR2: LNHDA and SQIVND (reference sequence). As DNA, the CDR3 is TGTGCCAGTAGTCCTGGGACAGGGGGAGGCTACGAGCAGTACTTC. This sequence encodes CASSPGTGGGYEQYF.

The chain carries TRBV4-2 and TRBJ2-5, with D maybe TRBD1 (6 bases). Per germline, CDR1 LGHNA and CDR2 YNFKEQ. The length of the CDR3 is 15 residues. V lost 0 bases and J 5 bases, leaving 13 bases between the germline ends. The CDR3 nucleotides read TGTGCCAGCAGCCAAGATACGGACAGAAGGGAGACCCAGTACTTC. Residues: CASSQDTDRRETQYF.

The chain couples TRBV6-5 to TRBJ2-7, with 7 bases that match TRBD1. The CDR3 has 14 amino acids. The V and J ends lost 6 bases and 5 bases, in that order; junction bases with no gene match: 10. Germline V gene sequence: CDR1 MNHEY, CDR2 SVGAGI. Here the CDR3 reads CASSPTGAPHEQYF. Written as DNA, the CDR3 is TGTGCCAGCAGCCCTACAGGGGCCCCTCACGAGCAGTACTTC.

The chain combines TRBV30 with TRBJ2-3; TRBD1 matches 7 bases. The V and J ends lost 1 base and 4 bases, in that order; junction bases with no gene match: 8. This CDR3 has 15 residues. Per germline, CDR1 GTSNPN and CDR2 SVGIG (reference sequence). CDR3 coding DNA: TGTGCCTGGAGTGGAAACAGGGGTGGGGCAGATACGCAGTATTTT. Translation: CAWSGNRGGADTQYF.

The chain recombines TRBV4-2 with TRBJ2-3; D is perhaps TRBD2 (7 bases). From germline, CDR1 is LGHNA and CDR2 YNFKEQ. Between the trimmed V and J ends, which lost 4 bases and 3 bases, there was a span of 17 bases. This CDR3 is built from 16 residues. Here the CDR3 reads CASSPLPGGRTDTQYF. DNA of the CDR3: TGTGCCAGCAGCCCTCTCCCGGGGGGCAGGACAGATACGCAGTATTTT.